A single T cell receptor (beta chain) is shown here with its context. This receptor's antigen is unknown. No base quality values were provided; no much bigger clone lies one nucleotide off. The treatment or condition label on this specimen signifies: in vitro stimulation with specific CMV peptide epitopes to enrich CMV-specific T cells. The source of the sample is a study of T cell repertoires in cytomegalovirus infection (dated by TCRdb to the late 2010s). In the study overall: Peptide stimulations targeted recently identified HLA-C-restricted CMV epitopes, whose presentation resists viral immunomodulation, together with well-studied HLA-B-restricted epitopes. Because public TCR beta signatures pointed to carriage of CMV infection together with the matching HLA type, the HLA type of each donor mattered for the analysis.

The sequencer was an Illumina HiSeq 1500. TCRdb handled the public reads itself, with Q25 trimming in fastp and clone calling in MiXCR, and kept productive beta chains. When rows share a CDR3 protein, they turn into one entry using the most common DNA and genes. The sample table records about 340,000 distinct CDR3 sequences; almost 30% of these occur just once. Roughly 20% of the sample is taken by the ten largest. Overall results and qualifications from the work: Carriers of CMV infection plus the relevant HLA type were discriminated by the cumulative frequency of public TCR beta family members in the study cohort and in an independent approximately 340-donor cohort. The ex vivo response was dominated by HLA-C-restricted CMV-specific TCR beta clonotypes, which also provided the single most frequent clonotype in two of eight donors.

The sequence was obtained from a human donor in good health (CMV status not recorded). Some clones in this sample may be carry-over from other donors' samples. Sequenced here: cultured PBMCs, sampled from culture after CMV antigen stimulation.

The CDR3 region has the sequence CASSYGAATNEKLFF. The DNA sequence is TGTGCCAGCAGTTACGGGGCGGCAACTAATGAAAAACTGTTTTTT. This chain joins TRBV6-1 to TRBJ1-4; a tentative D call is TRBD1 (5 bases match). From the cysteine through the phenylalanine, the CDR3 covers 15 amino acids. Left in the record is the CDR3 DNA by itself, 45 bases read in frame from the first base. V drops 5 bases and J drops 0 bases, leaving 10 bases in between. Reading the germline V gene gives CDR1 MNHNS and CDR2 SASEGT.